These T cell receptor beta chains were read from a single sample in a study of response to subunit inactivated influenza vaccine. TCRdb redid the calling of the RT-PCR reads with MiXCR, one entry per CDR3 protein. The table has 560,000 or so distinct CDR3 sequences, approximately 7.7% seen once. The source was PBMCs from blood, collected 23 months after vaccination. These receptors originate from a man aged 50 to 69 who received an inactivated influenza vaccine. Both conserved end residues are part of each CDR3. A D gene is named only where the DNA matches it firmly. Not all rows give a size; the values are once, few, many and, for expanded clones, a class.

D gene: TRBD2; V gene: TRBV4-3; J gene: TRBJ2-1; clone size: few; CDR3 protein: CASSQGSGTDEQFF; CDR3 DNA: TGCGCCAGCAGCCAAGGTAGCGGGACGGATGAGCAGTTCTTC
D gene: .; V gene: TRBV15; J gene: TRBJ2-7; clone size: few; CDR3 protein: CATSRDQARQSTYEQYF; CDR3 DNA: TGTGCCACCAGCAGAGATCAGGCACGGCAATCTACCTACGAGCAGTACTTC
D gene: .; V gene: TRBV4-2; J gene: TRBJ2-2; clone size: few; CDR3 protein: CASSQESQRTNTGELFF; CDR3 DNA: TGTGCCAGCAGCCAAGAGAGCCAGCGGACGAACACCGGGGAGCTGTTTTTT
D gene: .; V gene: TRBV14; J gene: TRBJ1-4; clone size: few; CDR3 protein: CASSQGRLLATNEKLFF; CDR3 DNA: TGTGCCAGCAGCCAGGGACGTCTACTTGCAACTAATGAAAAACTGTTTTTT
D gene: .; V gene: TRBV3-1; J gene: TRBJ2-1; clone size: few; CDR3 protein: CASSQVRESSYNEQFF; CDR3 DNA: TGTGCCAGCAGCCAAGTACGGGAGAGCTCCTACAATGAGCAGTTCTTC
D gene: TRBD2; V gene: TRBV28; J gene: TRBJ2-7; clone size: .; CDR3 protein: CATSTSGTRNEQYF; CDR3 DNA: TGTGCCACCTCGACTAGCGGGACCAGAAACGAGCAGTACTTC
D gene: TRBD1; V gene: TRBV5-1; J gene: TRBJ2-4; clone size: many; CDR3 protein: CASSLATGVIQYF; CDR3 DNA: TGCGCCAGCAGCTTGGCGACAGGGGTCATTCAGTACTTC
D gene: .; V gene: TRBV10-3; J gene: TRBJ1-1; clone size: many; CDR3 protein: CAIRGMNTEAFF; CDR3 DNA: TGTGCCATCAGAGGGATGAACACTGAAGCTTTCTTT
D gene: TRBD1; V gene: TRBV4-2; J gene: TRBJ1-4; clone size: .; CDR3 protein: CASSPPDRGRREKLFF; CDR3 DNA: TGTGCCAGCAGCCCACCGGACAGGGGGCGCCGGGAAAAACTGTTTTTT
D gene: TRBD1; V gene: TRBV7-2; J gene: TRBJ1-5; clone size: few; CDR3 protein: CASSFGQGSQPQHF; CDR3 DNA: TGTGCCAGCAGCTTTGGACAGGGCAGTCAGCCCCAGCATTTT